The following is a T cell receptor beta chain sequence with its context. Its antigen is currently not known. Base qualities are missing; no much larger clone stands one base away. Cut back by 3 bases and 0 bases, the V and J ends lie 13 bases apart. Counted from cysteine to phenylalanine, this CDR3 has 17 amino acids. CDR3 DNA is the only sequence kept; it has 51 bases, read in frame from the first base. CDR1 and CDR2 were assigned from the germline V gene as SGDLS and YYNGEE. The receptor library was made with the immunoSEQ multiplex PCR assay. For the multiplex PCR, a mixture combining 60 forward primers for TCR Vbeta segments and 13 reverse primers for TCR Jbeta segments was used. The CDR3 region of rearranged TCR beta genes was amplified from genomic DNA with a multiplex PCR assay. The amplified TCR beta libraries were sequenced on the Illumina HiSeq System as 87-base-pair reads. As for the original processing: In a later analysis, 70 million to 95 million unique TCR beta chains were counted across the approximately 620 repertoires, and around 10 million of these chains were shared by at least two donors. To remove PCR and sequencing errors, raw reads were error-corrected and collapsed into unique sequences using a nearest-neighbor algorithm that merged closely related sequences. Alignment of CDR3 sequences to IMGT reference sequences was used to assign V, D and J gene segments. Each retained sequence needed at least a six-nucleotide match to both a V gene segment and a J gene segment. A rearrangement counted as productive if the CDR3 had no stop codons and remained in frame with V and J, and every other rearrangement counted as non-productive. CDR3 was defined by IMGT convention, running from the second conserved V-encoded cysteine to the conserved J-encoded phenylalanine. The earlier analysis of 550 to 650 of the donors excluded any sequence lacking an unambiguous match to a single V gene segment. In an earlier analysis of a few hundred of the donors, V segments were called functional above 56.7% productive rearrangements and were called segregating when the between-donor standard deviation exceeded 5%. A statistical classification framework was built for diagnosing cytomegalovirus status from the catalog of TCR beta chain sequences. V and J gene assignment, in a later analysis, came from comparing TCR nucleotide sequences with IMGT/GENE-DB human TR gene sequences. Using the TCRdist pipeline, a later analysis assigned CDR3 sequences along with most-parsimonious VDJ recombination scenarios. In a later analysis, each TCR beta chain was defined by its CDR3 amino acid sequence together with its V-gene family, and reads lacking a unique V-gene family were excluded. A later analysis removed several hundred highly shared, low-generation-probability nucleotide sequences to deal with suspected cross-contamination and a sequencing artifact. In a later analysis, a clonal expansion index was calculated for each public chain from normalized within-repertoire ranks of inferred template counts. A later analysis computed generation probabilities with a VDJ recombination model fitted to out-of-frame rearrangements, and checked the results against IGoR. Hypergeometric tests were used in a later analysis to score TCR-TCR, TCR-HLA and TCR-CMV co-occurrence, with a repertoire-size bias correction applied to the TCR pairs. False discovery rates were estimated in a later analysis by permuting HLA or CMV assignments 20 times. In a later analysis, co-occurring TCRs were grouped using DBSCAN, and TCRdist sequence similarity was added for clustering within HLA-allele-positive subsets. For co-occurrence clustering, repertoires with fewer than 30,000 or more than 120,000 public chains were excluded, along with several repertoires with anomalous nucleotide sharing. TCRdb retrieved this table from immuneACCESS and kept in-frame rearrangements only. Not all clones are present; in checked studies, unresolved V genes account for under half, and no reason is known for the remainder. V and J calls and clone size come straight from that table; D and trimming were deduced from the DNA. Here the sample has approximately 210,000 clones; roughly 77% occur a single time. Of the sample, about 1.4% is held by the ten largest clones.

This sample stems from a study of cytomegalovirus exposure and HLA in healthy donors (dated by TCRdb to 2017 to 2019). Context from the whole study: An earlier analysis of roughly 500 of the donors reported 250 to 350 Gb of sequence data and 117 million unique TCR beta sequences obtained from approximately 180 million T cells. An earlier analysis of approximately 630 of the donors applied high-throughput TCR beta sequencing to assess whether each TCR beta V gene segment acted as functional or pseudogenic. To predict cytomegalovirus infection status, the study brought together high-throughput TCR immunosequencing, statistical association of individual TCRs with disease status, and machine learning. The study was designed to test whether signatures of past pathogen exposure could be identified by cataloging public T cell receptors. To study patterns of TCR occurrence, a later analysis re-analyzed previously published TCR beta repertoires from 700 or so donors and added high-resolution HLA genotyping. HLA typing covered class I and class II loci at four-digit resolution. Donor age, sex, ethnicity and CMV serostatus were collected together with the repertoire data. A few DR-DQ haplotypes were treated as single units for association and clustering because of strong linkage in the cohort. All discovery cohort repertoires had been generated on a single sequencing platform. A later genetic analysis took genome-wide SNP genotypes for about three fifths of the roughly 700 donors and used that subset as a discovery cohort. In the later analysis, no new phenotypic data were used to find candidate immune exposures; instead, reliance was placed on TCR beta sequences and their occurrence across donors. The T cell repertoires of 666 subjects were profiled by immunosequencing and related to cytomegalovirus serostatus. The number of typed donors differed by locus: about 620-640 for A, B, C, DRB1 and DQB1; 500 to 550 for DQA1; 606 for DPA1; and around 470 for DPB1. Of the roughly 400 genotyped donors, approximately 80% fell in the genetic ancestry cluster associated with self-reported Caucasian donors. Among around 400 genotyped donors of the cohort, an average of around 250,000 unique TCR beta nucleotide sequences was sequenced per donor, of which about 18% were non-productive. Approximately 300 gigabases of sequencing data and around 90 million unique TCR sequences made up an early release that covered 640 HLA-typed donors. In addition to the first cohort of about 650 subjects, a separate validation cohort of under 150 different subjects was used.

Study-wide conclusions, independent of this receptor: In vitro tests confirmed that a few of the cytomegalovirus-associated TCR beta chains recognize cytomegalovirus antigens. In a later analysis, HLA-associated TCR beta chains showed more clonal expansion and lower generation probabilities than non-associated chains that were equally common. In a later genetic analysis, a missense DCLRE1C variant was associated with V-gene and J-gene trimming of TCR beta chains, and the association was replicated in an independent cohort. Linkage disequilibrium might explain the correlated functional status among segregating V segments, but an unknown experimental factor could not be ruled out. A total of about 150 TCR beta chains were listed by the study as associated with cytomegalovirus. According to the authors, the approach could potentially be generalized to other disease states and immunological phenotypes. In a later analysis, more than 15,000 TCR beta sequences were associated with specific HLA alleles at a false discovery rate of 0.05. Roughly 17 rarely observed V segments, including chromosome 9 orphons, were excluded from the earlier analysis of several hundred of the donors because counts were too low. Compared with the approximately 720-donor mean, donors in an Asian-associated ancestry cluster had fewer N-insertions in productive TCRs, according to a later genetic analysis. Sequencing depth was assumed to be roughly uniform across donors in the presence/absence analyses, though that assumption may not hold. The classifier was reported to diagnose cytomegalovirus status with high specificity and sensitivity in both the original and validation cohorts. Most TCR sequences were observed very rarely across donors, whereas some public TCRs were present in many individuals. In an earlier analysis of more than 500 of the donors, most TCR beta V segments appeared in productive rearrangements about 90% or about 30% of the time, broadly matching IMGT annotations. Some IMGT-functional V segments, including TRBV6-2 and TRBV6-3, could not be distinguished by the 87-base-pair reads and were therefore excluded. Only TCR beta chains were sequenced in this cohort, and the absence of alpha or paired-chain data limited detectable features. In a later analysis, the rate of TCR association differed among HLA loci, with DRB1 alleles having the most associated TCRs and HLA-C alleles having the fewest. The sequencing pipeline was judged likely to have produced a cluster of highly shared sequence variants as a technical artifact. HLA typing was unavailable for some donors at each locus, so association tests used only the typed subset. In a later analysis, most CMV-associated TCR beta chains were found to appear HLA-restricted, with HLA associations seemingly driven largely by CMV exposure. A further reported finding was that TCR beta sequences accurately predicted the HLA-A and HLA-B alleles for most subjects in the first cohort. When HLA alleles, especially DR and DQ, strongly co-occurred, TCR associations were difficult to assign to individual alleles. In a later analysis, several top co-occurrence clusters were reported to appear linked to parvovirus B19, influenza, CMV and Epstein-Barr virus. CMV serostatus was the only immune exposure information available for the cohort.

The cohort was made up of 500 to 800 healthy bone marrow donors. At the time of sampling, all cohort members were nominally healthy, though unrecorded immune exposures were likely present. The donor tested CMV seronegative and was one of the 352 seronegative cohort members. A peripheral blood sample was provided by each donor, and peripheral blood mononuclear cells were used for TCR beta sequencing. The Qiagen DNeasy Blood Extraction Kit was used to extract genomic DNA from the blood cell samples. This receptor was taken from a woman in her fifties or sixties in good health and CMV-seronegative. The sample taken for sequencing was PBMCs. The chain is encoded by TRBV9 joined to TRBJ2-6; TRBD2 could be the D gene, as 6 bases match. The DNA is TGTGCCAGCAGCGCCCTAAGCGGGTTCTCTGGGGCCAACGTCCTGACTTTC. It translates to CASSALSGFSGANVLTF.